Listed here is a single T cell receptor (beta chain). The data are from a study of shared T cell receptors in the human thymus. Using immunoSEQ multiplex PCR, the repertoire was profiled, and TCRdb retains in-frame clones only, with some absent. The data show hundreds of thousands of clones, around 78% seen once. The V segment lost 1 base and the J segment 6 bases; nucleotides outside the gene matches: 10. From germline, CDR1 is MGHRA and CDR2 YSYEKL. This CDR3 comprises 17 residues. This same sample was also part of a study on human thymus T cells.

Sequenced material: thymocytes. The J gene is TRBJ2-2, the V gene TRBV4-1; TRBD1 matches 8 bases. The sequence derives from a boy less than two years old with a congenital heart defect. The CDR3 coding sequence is TGCGCCAGCAGCCAAGGGTTCCAGGGGGCGTCGGCCGGGGAGCTGTTTTTT. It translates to CASSQGFQGASAGELFF.